This record covers a single T cell receptor beta chain. The source of the sample is a study of blood T cells in healthy people across ages. Combining a sample-barcoded 5' primer with a J-beta primer mix, a second PCR ran for about 7 to 11 cycles. MiXCR, run by TCRdb on the 5' RACE reads, gives a single entry per CDR3 protein. The top ten clones hold around a quarter of a sample with just over 800,000 distinct CDR3 sequences, around 62% of them seen once. This TCR was sampled from a man aged 25-45 years in good health. The sample comprised blood.

CDR3 sequence (DNA): TGCAGCGTTGTTATTAGCGGGGGGGCCATAACAGATACGCAGTATTTT. This encodes CSVVISGGAITDTQYF. The chain uses TRBV29-1 and TRBJ2-3, with 11 bases aligning to TRBD2. CDR1 SQVTM and CDR2 ANQGSEA come from the germline V gene. The CDR3 consists of 16 residues. Trimming took 4 bases from V and 3 from J; bases not matched to a gene: 9.